The present entry profiles one T cell receptor beta chain with its context. Its cognate antigen is unknown. These data belong to a study of response to subunit inactivated influenza vaccine. Study-wide findings and caveats: The authors proposed limited new T cell recruitment per seasonal influenza vaccination.

TCRdb reprocessed the RT-PCR reads with MiXCR, giving one entry per CDR3 protein. The sample has approximately 520,000 distinct CDR3 sequences, 25% seen once. Germline assignment: CDR1 SGHRS and CDR2 YFSETQ. The germline V and J ends were trimmed by 4 bases and 4 bases, with 14 bases remaining between them. The CDR3 spans 14 residues. The V and J genes are TRBV5-1 and TRBJ2-5, with a possible D match to TRBD2 (6 bases). Sequencing used CD4+ T cells sorted from PBMCs, obtained 4 to 6 days after vaccination. This receptor was identified in a man aged 50-59 years who received an inactivated influenza vaccine. CDR3 sequence reads: CASSPLGGGETQYF. Here the CDR3 DNA reads TGCGCCAGCAGCCCCCTGGGGGGTGGAGAGACCCAGTACTTC.